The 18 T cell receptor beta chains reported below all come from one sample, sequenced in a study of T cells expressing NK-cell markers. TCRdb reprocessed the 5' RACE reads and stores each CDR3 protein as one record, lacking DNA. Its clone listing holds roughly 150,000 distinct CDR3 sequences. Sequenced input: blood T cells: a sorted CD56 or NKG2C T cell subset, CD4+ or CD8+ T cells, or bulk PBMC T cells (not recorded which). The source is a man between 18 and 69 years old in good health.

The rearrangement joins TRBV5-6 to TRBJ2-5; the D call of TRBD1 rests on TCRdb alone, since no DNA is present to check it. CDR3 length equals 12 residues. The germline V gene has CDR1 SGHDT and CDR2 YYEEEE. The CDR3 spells CASSGHRDPEYF.

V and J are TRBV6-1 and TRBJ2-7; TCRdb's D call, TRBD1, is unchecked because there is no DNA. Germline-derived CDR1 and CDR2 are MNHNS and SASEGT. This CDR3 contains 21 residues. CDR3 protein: CASSERSFDGRGGPSTYEQYF.

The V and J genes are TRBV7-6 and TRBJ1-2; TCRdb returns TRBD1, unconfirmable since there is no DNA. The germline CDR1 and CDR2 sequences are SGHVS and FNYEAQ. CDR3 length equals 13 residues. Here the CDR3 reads CASSPRGSYGYTF.

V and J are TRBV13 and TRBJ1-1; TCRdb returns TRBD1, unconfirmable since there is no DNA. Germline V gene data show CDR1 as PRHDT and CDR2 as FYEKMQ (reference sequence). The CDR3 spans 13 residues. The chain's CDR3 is CASSAPMNTEAFF.

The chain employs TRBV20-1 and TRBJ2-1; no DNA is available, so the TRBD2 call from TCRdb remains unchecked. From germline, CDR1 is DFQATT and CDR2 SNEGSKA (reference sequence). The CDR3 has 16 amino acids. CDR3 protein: CSARLSGSLVGFEQFF.

CDR3 in amino acids: CASSEAGYNEQYF. The chain carries TRBV12-3 or TRBV12-4 and TRBJ2-7; TCRdb calls TRBD2, which cannot be checked without DNA. CDR3 length: 13 residues.

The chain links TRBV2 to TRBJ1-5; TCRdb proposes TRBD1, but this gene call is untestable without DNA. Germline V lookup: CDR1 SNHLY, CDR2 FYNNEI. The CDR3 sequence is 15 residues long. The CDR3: CASSTGGASNQPQHF. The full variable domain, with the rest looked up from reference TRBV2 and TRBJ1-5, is EPEVTQTPSHQVTQMGQEVILRCVPISNHLYFYWYRQILGQKVEFLVSFYNNEISEKSEIFDDQFSVERPDGSNFTLKIRSTKLEDSAMYFCASSTGGASNQPQHFGDGTRLSIL.

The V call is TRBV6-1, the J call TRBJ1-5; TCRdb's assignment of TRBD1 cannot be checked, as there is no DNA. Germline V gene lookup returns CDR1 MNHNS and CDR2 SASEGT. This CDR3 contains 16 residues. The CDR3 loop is CASRDGTGFRNQPQHF.

The CDR3 spells CASSLFTGNTGELFF. V gene TRBV27 combines with J gene TRBJ2-2. This CDR3 contains 15 residues. CDR1 and CDR2 (germline): MNHEY, SMNVEV (reference sequence).

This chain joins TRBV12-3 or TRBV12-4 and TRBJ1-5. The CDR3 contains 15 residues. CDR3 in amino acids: CASSPSWLRNQPQHF.

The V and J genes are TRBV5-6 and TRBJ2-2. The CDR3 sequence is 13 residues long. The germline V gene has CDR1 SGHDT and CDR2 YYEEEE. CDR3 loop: CASSWGSGGELFF.

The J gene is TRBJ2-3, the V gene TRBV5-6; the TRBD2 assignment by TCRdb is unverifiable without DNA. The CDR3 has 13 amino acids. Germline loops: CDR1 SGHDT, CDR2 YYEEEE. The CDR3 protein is CGPSGGAADTQYF.

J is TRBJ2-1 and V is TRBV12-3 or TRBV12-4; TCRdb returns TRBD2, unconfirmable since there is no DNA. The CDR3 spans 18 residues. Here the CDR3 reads CASSFGTSGLSSYNEQFF.

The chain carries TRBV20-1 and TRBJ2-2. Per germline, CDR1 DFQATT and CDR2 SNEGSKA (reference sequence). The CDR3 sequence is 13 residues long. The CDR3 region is CSAREGNPGELFF.

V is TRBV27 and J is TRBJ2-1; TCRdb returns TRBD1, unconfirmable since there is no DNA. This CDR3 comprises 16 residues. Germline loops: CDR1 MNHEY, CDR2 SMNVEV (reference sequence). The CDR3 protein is CASSFAGFSSYNEQFF.

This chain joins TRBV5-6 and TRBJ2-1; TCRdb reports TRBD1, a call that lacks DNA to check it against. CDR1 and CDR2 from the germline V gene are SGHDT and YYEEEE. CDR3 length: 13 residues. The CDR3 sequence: CASSAGTGNEQFF.

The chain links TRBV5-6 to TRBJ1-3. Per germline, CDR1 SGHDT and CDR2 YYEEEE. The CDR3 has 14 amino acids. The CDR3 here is CASAYGQAGNTIYF.

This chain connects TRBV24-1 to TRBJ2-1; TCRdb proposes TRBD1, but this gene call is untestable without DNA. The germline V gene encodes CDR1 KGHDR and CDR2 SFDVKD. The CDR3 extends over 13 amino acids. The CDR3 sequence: CATSGEGWDEQFF.